This T cell receptor beta chain was observed in a study of T cells in Graves' hyperthyroidism and ophthalmopathy. This clonotype was observed a handful of times. Germline CDR1 is SEHNR and CDR2 is FQNEAQ (reference sequence). V gave up 5 bases and J gave up 6 bases, with 20 bases separating them. The CDR3 is 15 residues long. Regions amplified from RNA transcripts were the TCR beta CDR3 regions. Using the HTBI primer set, a first-round RT-PCR was run on the TCR CDR3. TCRdb processed the multiplex PCR reads anew with MiXCR; each CDR3 protein has one entry. The sample includes some 380,000 distinct CDR3 sequences, 13% of them seen just once.

The sequencing sample was made of blood. This clonotype originated in a man aged 25-45 years with Graves' hyperthyroidism that later progressed to Graves' ophthalmopathy. The rearrangement links TRBV7-9 to TRBJ2-7; D is ambiguous. The CDR3: CASSDRTPISIEQYF. As DNA, the CDR3 is TGTGCCAGCAGCGATCGTACCCCAATTAGTATCGAGCAGTACTTC. The full variable domain, rest sourced from reference TRBV7-9 and TRBJ2-7, is DTGVSQNPRHKITKRGQNVTFRCDPISEHNRLYWYRQTLGQGPEFLTYFQNEAQLEKSRLLSDRFSAERPKGSFSTLEIQRTEQGDSAMYLCASSDRTPISIEQYFGPGTRLTVT.